This TCR beta chain derives from a study of blood T cell repertoires in COVID-19. Study context: Both acute and convalescent COVID-19 samples were obtained from the United States, Italy and Spain. The cDNA or gDNA used as material had been derived from T cells, B-cell-depleted T cells, or PBMCs.

This clone appeared a few times. In the authors' methods: Amplification with reference gene primers provided the estimates of nucleated cell counts. Clones were read by immunoSEQ multiplex PCR, and TCRdb kept only the in-frame ones, dropping some. V and J calls and clone size are as listed in that table; D and trimming were resolved from the DNA. This table holds some 67,000 clones, 79% found once. The sample taken for sequencing was peripheral blood. The origin of this receptor is a woman in her fifties or sixties with acute or convalescent COVID-19.

The CDR3 here is CASSLDVRAPQPQHF. Here the CDR3 DNA reads TGTGCCAGCAGCTTGGATGTGAGGGCGCCTCAGCCCCAGCATTTT. The chain combines TRBV5-4 with TRBJ1-5; D is uncertain. The CDR3 has 15 residues. CDR1 and CDR2 (germline): SGHNT, YYREEE (reference sequence). V lost 0 bases and J lost 6, with 13 bases in between. Full variable domain (outside the CDR3, taken from reference TRBV5-4 and TRBJ1-5): ETGVTQSPTHLIKTRGQQVTLRCSSQSGHNTVSWYQQALGQGPQFIFQYYREEENGRGNFPPRFSGLQFPNYSSELNVNALELDDSALYLCASSLDVRAPQPQHFGDGTRLSIL.